Presented here are 8 T cell receptor beta chains from one specimen sequenced in a study of T cell changes during pregnancy in multiple sclerosis. Produced via immunoSEQ multiplex PCR; TCRdb's table is partial and in-frame only. Found here are tens of thousands of clones, roughly nine tenths of them singletons; the top ten hold 3.3%. Material: peripheral blood, obtained in the first trimester of pregnancy. Source of these receptors: a female donor in good health, enrolled as a control in a pregnancy study.

The chain is built from TRBV9 and TRBJ1-6, with D possibly matching TRBD1 (6 bases). Trimming removed 4 bases from V and 9 bases from J, with 14 bases in between. Germline V lookup: CDR1 SGDLS, CDR2 YYNGEE. CDR3 length: 14 residues. CDR3 sequence reads: CASSLAIGGSPLHF. In DNA, the CDR3 is TGTGCCAGCAGCTTGGCCATAGGGGGTTCACCCCTCCACTTT.

The chain links TRBV5-6 to TRBJ1-1; 8 bases fit TRBD1. The ends lost 4 bases at V and 4 bases at J; junction bases unmatched: 21. The CDR3 totals 19 residues. CDR1 and CDR2 (germline): SGHDT, YYEEEE. This CDR3 is CASSLNRGGALKEGTEAFF. The CDR3 DNA sequence: TGTGCCAGCAGCCTAAACAGGGGGGGAGCCCTAAAGGAAGGCACTGAAGCTTTCTTT.

The chain recombines TRBV11-2 with TRBJ1-6, with 9 nucleotides matching TRBD1. The CDR3 contains 17 residues. V was pared by 5 bases and J by 11 bases, with 16 bases of the junction left unmatched. The germline gives CDR1 SGHAT, CDR2 FQNNGV. The CDR3 DNA reads TGTGCCAGCAGCAGAGCCGGGACAGGGTACTCCTTAACACCCCTCCACTTT. This codes for CASSRAGTGYSLTPLHF.

The genes are TRBV15 and TRBJ1-2; tentatively, D is TRBD1 (6 bases). The germline V gene encodes CDR1 LNHNV and CDR2 YYDKDF (reference sequence). V lost 1 base and J lost 4, with 16 bases in between. This CDR3 has 16 residues. For the CDR3, the DNA is TGTGCCACCAGCAGAGCATCGTGGACAGCGACCTATGGCTACACCTTC. This encodes CATSRASWTATYGYTF.

The V call is TRBV15, the J call TRBJ1-5; D uncertain. The CDR3 extends over 13 amino acids. Germline-derived CDR1 and CDR2 are LNHNV and YYDKDF (reference sequence). V lost 0 bases and J 6 bases, leaving 6 bases between the germline ends. CDR3 bases: TGTGCCACCAGCAGAGATTATGTTCAGCCCCAGCATTTT. Translated, it gives CATSRDYVQPQHF.

Comments on this clone: The same CDR3 also results from other DNA sequences found in this sample. The chain uses TRBV5-5 and TRBJ2-5; 11 bases line up with TRBD2. The CDR3 covers 17 residues. In germline, CDR1 is SGHKS, CDR2 YYEKEE (reference sequence). V lost 5 bases to trimming and J lost 5 bases; unmatched junction nucleotides: 14. The CDR3 here is CASSFSGTSGRSETQYF. CDR3 DNA sequence: TGTGCCAGCAGTTTTTCCGGGACTAGCGGAAGGAGTGAGACCCAGTACTTC.

CDR3 in DNA: TGTGCCAGCAGCACCGGGACTAGCGGGAGGGGCTCCTACAATGAGCAGTTCTTC. Translating it yields CASSTGTSGRGSYNEQFF. V gene TRBV27 combines with J gene TRBJ2-1, with TRBD2 matching 16 bases. V was pared by 6 bases and J by 0 bases, with 5 bases of the junction left unmatched. In germline, CDR1 is MNHEY, CDR2 SMNVEV (reference sequence). The CDR3 is 18 residues long.

In regard to this clone: The junction departs from germline at one end; a sequencing error may be responsible. This chain joins TRBV6-1 and TRBJ1-5, with 8 bases that match TRBD1. This CDR3 has 15 residues. Germline CDR1 is MNHNS and CDR2 is SASEGT. The CDR3 loop is CGSRSAWTGIEPQHF. CDR3 sequence (DNA): TGTGGCAGCAGGAGCGCTTGGACAGGGATTGAGCCCCAGCATTTT.